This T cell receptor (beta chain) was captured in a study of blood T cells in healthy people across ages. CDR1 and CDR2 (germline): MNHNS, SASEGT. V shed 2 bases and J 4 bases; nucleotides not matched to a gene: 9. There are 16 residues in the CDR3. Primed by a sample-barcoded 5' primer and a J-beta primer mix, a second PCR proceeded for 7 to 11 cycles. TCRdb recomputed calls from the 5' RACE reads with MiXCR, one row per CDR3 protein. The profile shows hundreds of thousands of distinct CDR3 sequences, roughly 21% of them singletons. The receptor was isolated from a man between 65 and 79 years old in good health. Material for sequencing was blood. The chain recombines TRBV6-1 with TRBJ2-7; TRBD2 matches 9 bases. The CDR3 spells CASSEWTSDVQYEQYF. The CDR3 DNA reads TGTGCCAGCAGTGAATGGACTAGCGACGTTCAGTACGAGCAGTACTTC.